This T cell receptor (beta chain) is drawn from a study of OX40 agonist ivuxolimab in advanced cancers. The overall study: The patients received agonistic anti-OX40 (CD134) antibody ivuxolimab. Subjects had a mean age of around 60 years, with a range of about 23 to 79; just over 80% were male. Study-level points and caveats: Dosing at 0.1 to 3.0 mg/kg was accompanied by clonal expansion of CD4+ and CD8+ blood T cells by week 6.

J was trimmed by 4 bases and V by 3 bases; bases with no gene match: 8. There are 15 residues in the CDR3. In germline, CDR1 is MDHEN, CDR2 SYDVKM. TCRdb's table, derived via immunoSEQ multiplex PCR, lists solely in-frame clones and lacks some. The data contain around 70,000 clones, roughly four fifths of them singletons. As for this clone: What it binds is not known.

The investigators sampled blood at baseline, at cycle 4 day 1, and at cycle 7 day 1. This sample comprised CD4+ or CD8+ T cells sorted from blood, obtained in a trial of the OX40 agonist ivuxolimab. The sequence was collected from an adult with an advanced solid tumor such as melanoma, head and neck, liver or kidney cancer. This sequence joins TRBV28 and TRBJ2-5; TRBD2 agrees at 7 bases. CDR3 DNA: TGTGCCAGCAGTTTGGGGGGGTCCGGAAGAGAGACCCAGTACTTC. Its translation is CASSLGGSGRETQYF.